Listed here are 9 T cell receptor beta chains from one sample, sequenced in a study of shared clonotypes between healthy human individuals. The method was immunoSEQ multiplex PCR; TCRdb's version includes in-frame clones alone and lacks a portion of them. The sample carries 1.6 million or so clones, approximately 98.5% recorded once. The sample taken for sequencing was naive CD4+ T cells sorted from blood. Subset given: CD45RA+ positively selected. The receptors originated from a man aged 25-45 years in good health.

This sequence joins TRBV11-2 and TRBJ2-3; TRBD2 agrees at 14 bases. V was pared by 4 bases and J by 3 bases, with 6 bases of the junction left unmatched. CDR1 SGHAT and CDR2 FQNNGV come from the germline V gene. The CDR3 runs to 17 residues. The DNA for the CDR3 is TGTGCCAGCAGCTCGGGACTAGCGGGAGCCATAACAGATACGCAGTATTTT. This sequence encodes CASSSGLAGAITDTQYF.

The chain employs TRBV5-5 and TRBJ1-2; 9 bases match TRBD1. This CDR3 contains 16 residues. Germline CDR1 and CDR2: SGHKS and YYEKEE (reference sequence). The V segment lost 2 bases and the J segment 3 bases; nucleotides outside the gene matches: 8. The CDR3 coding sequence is TGTGCCAGCAGCTTTTACCCGGACAGGGGTGACTATGGCTACACCTTC. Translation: CASSFYPDRGDYGYTF.

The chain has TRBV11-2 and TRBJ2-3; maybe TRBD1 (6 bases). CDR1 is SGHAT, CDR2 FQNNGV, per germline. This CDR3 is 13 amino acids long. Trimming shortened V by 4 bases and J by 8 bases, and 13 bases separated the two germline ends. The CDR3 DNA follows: TGTGCCAGCAGCTCCACAGGGCTAGGTACGCAGTATTTT. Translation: CASSSTGLGTQYF.

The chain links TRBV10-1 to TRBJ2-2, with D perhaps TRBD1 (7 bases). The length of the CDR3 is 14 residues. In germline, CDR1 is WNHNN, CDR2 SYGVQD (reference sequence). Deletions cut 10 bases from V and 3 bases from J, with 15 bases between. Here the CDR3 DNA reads TGCGCCACACGACAGGGAGGAGACACCGGGGAGCTGTTTTTT. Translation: CATRQGGDTGELFF.

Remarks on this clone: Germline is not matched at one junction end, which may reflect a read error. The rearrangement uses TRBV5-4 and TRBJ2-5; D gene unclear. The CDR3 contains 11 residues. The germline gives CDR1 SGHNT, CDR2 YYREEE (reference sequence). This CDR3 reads CTSSLQETQYF. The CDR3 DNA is TGTACCAGCAGCTTACAAGAGACCCAGTACTTC.

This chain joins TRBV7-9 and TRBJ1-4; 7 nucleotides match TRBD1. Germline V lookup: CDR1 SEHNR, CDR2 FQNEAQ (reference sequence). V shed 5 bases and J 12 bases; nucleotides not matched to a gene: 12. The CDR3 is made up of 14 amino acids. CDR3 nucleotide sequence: TGTGCCAGCAGCGCTAGACAGGGCTCTAGTGAACTGTTTTTT. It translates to CASSARQGSSELFF.

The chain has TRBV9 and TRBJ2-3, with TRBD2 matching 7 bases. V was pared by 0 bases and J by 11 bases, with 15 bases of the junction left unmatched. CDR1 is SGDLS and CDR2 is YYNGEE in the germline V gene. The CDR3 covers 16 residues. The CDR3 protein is CASSVASGDYRLQQYF. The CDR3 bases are TGTGCCAGCAGCGTAGCCTCCGGGGACTACCGTCTTCAGCAGTATTTT.

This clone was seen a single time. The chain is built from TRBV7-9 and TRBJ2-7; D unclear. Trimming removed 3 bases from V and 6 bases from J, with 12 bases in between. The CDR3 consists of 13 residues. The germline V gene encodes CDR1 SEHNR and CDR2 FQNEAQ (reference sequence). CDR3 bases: TGTGCCAGCAGCTTCCGGTCACAGTTCGAGCAGTACTTC. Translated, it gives CASSFRSQFEQYF.

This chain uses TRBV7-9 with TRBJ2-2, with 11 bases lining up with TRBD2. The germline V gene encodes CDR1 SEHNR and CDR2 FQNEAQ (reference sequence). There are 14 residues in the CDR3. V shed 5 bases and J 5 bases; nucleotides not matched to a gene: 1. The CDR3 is CASSGTSGTGELFF. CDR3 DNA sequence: TGTGCCAGCAGCGGGACTAGCGGTACCGGGGAGCTGTTTTTT. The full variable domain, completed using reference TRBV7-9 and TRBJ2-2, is DTGVSQNPRHKITKRGQNVTFRCDPISEHNRLYWYRQTLGQGPEFLTYFQNEAQLEKSRLLSDRFSAERPKGSFSTLEIQRTEQGDSAMYLCASSGTSGTGELFFGEGSRLTVL.